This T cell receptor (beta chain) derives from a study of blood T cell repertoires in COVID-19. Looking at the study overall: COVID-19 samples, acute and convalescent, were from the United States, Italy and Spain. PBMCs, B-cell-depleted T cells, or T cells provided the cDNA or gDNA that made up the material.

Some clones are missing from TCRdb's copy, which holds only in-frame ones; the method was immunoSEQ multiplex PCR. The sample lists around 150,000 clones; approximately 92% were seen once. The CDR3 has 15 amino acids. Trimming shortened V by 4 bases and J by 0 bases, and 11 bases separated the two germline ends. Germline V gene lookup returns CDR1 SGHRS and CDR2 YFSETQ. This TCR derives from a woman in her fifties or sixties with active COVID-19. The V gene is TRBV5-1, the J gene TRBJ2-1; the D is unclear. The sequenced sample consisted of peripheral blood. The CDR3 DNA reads TGCGCCAGCAGCCCCCTAGTAAGCTCCTACAATGAGCAGTTCTTC. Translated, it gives CASSPLVSSYNEQFF.